These 12 T cell receptor beta chains were all obtained from the same sample, sequenced in a study of T-cell reconstitution after alpha-beta-depleted transplantation in children. The authors prepared the TCRbeta library with unique molecular identifiers. TCRdb ran MiXCR on the PCR reads and lists one entry per CDR3 protein. Here the sample spans 450,000 to 700,000 distinct CDR3 sequences, 25% to 30% being singletons. This specimen consisted of PBMCs, obtained before TCRalphabeta/CD19-depleted stem cell transplant. Receptor source: a boy under three years old with Wiskott-Aldrich syndrome, due to receive a stem cell transplant.

CDR3 amino acids: CASSPAGAVNEKLFF. The CDR3 DNA follows: TGTGCCAGCAGCCCCGCAGGGGCCGTCAATGAAAAACTGTTTTTT. The V and J genes are TRBV7-8 and TRBJ1-4, with D perhaps TRBD1 (6 bases). CDR1 and CDR2 from the germline V gene are SGHVS and FQNEAQ. Trimming shortened V by 5 bases and J by 5 bases, and 15 bases separated the two germline ends. The CDR3 extends over 15 amino acids. The variable domain in full, completed from reference TRBV7-8 and TRBJ1-4, reads GAGVSQSPRYKVAKRGQDVALRCDPISGHVSLFWYQQALGQGPEFLTYFQNEAQLDKSGLPSDRFFAERPEGSVSTLKIQRTQQEDSAVYLCASSPAGAVNEKLFFGSGTQLSVL.

This clonotype was counted many times. This sequence joins TRBV20-1 and TRBJ2-5; TRBD1 or TRBD2 may be the D gene (5 bases each). The CDR3 loop spans 15 amino acids. V was shortened by 0 bases and J by 5 bases, with 16 bases between the two germline ends. Germline V gives CDR1 DFQATT, CDR2 SNEGSKA (reference sequence). CDR3 loop: CSARDLLAGDETQYF. In nucleotides, the CDR3 is TGCAGTGCTAGAGATCTCCTGGCCGGGGACGAGACCCAGTACTTC.

The V call is TRBV2, the J call TRBJ2-1; 11 bases agree with TRBD2. J gave up 9 bases and V 5 bases, and 6 bases lay outside the gene matches. The CDR3 runs to 14 residues. The germline V gene has CDR1 SNHLY and CDR2 FYNNEI. CDR3 sequence (DNA): TGTGCCAGCAGTCCTAGCGGGAGGTTGCTTGAGCAGTTCTTC. This gives the protein CASSPSGRLLEQFF.

This rearrangement joins TRBV24-1 to TRBJ2-1; D is perhaps TRBD1 or TRBD2 (5 bases each). Germline loops: CDR1 KGHDR, CDR2 SFDVKD. V gave up 6 bases and J gave up 8 bases, with 13 bases separating them. This CDR3 comprises 13 residues. CDR3 nucleotides: TGTGCCACCAGTCCGAGGGGAACAGATGAGCAGTTCTTC. Its protein is CATSPRGTDEQFF.

A few counts support this clonotype. The chain combines TRBV11-1 with TRBJ2-6, with D possibly TRBD2 on 6 matching bases. This CDR3 region has 18 residues. Germline lookup yields CDR1 SGHAT and CDR2 FQDESV (reference sequence). Trimming removed 6 bases from V and 0 bases from J, with 18 bases in between. The CDR3 here is CASRGGLWGYSGANVLTF. For the CDR3, the DNA is TGTGCCAGCAGGGGGGGTCTATGGGGATACTCTGGGGCCAACGTCCTGACTTTC.

This clonotype was observed a handful of times. CDR3 protein: CASSSTYRGETQYF. CDR3 DNA sequence: TGCGCCAGCAGCTCGACCTACCGCGGGGAGACCCAGTACTTC. The chain combines TRBV5-1 with TRBJ2-5; D may be TRBD2 (5 bases). V was trimmed by 3 bases and J by 5 bases, leaving 14 bases between them. CDR1 SGHRS and CDR2 YFSETQ come from the germline V gene. The CDR3 has 14 amino acids.

V and J are TRBV29-1 and TRBJ1-2, with D perhaps TRBD1 (6 bases). CDR3 length: 13 amino acids. The V and J ends lost 7 bases and 6 bases respectively, with 18 bases between them. Germline V lookup: CDR1 SQVTM, CDR2 ANQGSEA. This CDR3 reads CSGEGGGTNGYTF. CDR3 in DNA: TGCAGCGGTGAGGGGGGGGGAACTAATGGCTACACCTTC. The whole variable domain, filled in from reference TRBV29-1 and TRBJ1-2, reads SAVISQKPSRDICQRGTSLTIQCQVDSQVTMMFWYRQQPGQSLTLIATANQGSEATYESGFVIDKFPISRPNLTFSTLTVSNMSPEDSSIYLCSGEGGGTNGYTFGSGTRLTVV.

This chain connects TRBV5-1 to TRBJ2-1; the D gene is possibly TRBD2 (6 bases). Germline V CDR1 and CDR2: SGHRS, YFSETQ. V dropped 4 bases and J dropped 7 bases, with 27 bases sitting between them. CDR3 length: 18 amino acids. CDR3 coding DNA: TGCGCCAGCAGCATCGTATCCGGGACTTCGGCCTCAAGTAATGAGCAGTTCTTC. Translation: CASSIVSGTSASSNEQFF.

V is TRBV5-1 and J is TRBJ1-5; D gene ambiguous. This CDR3 has 14 residues. Germline V gene lookup returns CDR1 SGHRS and CDR2 YFSETQ. V lost 3 bases to trimming and J lost 7 bases, with 14 bases between them. The chain's CDR3 is CASSYRAIPQPQHF. The CDR3 region has the DNA TGCGCCAGCAGCTATCGGGCAATCCCACAGCCCCAGCATTTT.

The rearrangement uses TRBV5-1 and TRBJ2-1; tentatively, D is TRBD1 or TRBD2 (5 bases each). The V end was cut by 2 bases, the J end by 9 bases, with 12 bases between. CDR1 and CDR2 (germline): SGHRS, YFSETQ. This CDR3 has 13 amino acids. In DNA form, the CDR3 reads TGCGCCAGCAGCTTTCTCTCCGGGACTGAGCAGTTCTTC. It codes for CASSFLSGTEQFF.

Only a few counts were recorded for this clonotype. The chain combines TRBV7-2 with TRBJ1-1, with a tentative D call TRBD1 (6 bases). Per the germline V gene, CDR1 is SGHTA and CDR2 is FQGNSA. Between the trimmed V and J ends, which lost 7 bases and 4 bases, there was a span of 19 bases. This CDR3 spans 15 amino acids. CDR3 coding DNA: TGTGCCAGCAACTCCATGTGGGACAAGGGCACTGAAGCTTTCTTT. This sequence encodes CASNSMWDKGTEAFF.

The chain couples TRBV3-1 to TRBJ1-1; no clear D gene. CDR1 and CDR2 from the germline V gene are LGHDT and YNNKEL (reference sequence). V dropped 2 bases and J dropped 8 bases, with 15 bases sitting between them. The CDR3 sequence is 14 residues long. CDR3 amino acids: CASSQLPAGAEAFF. The CDR3 nucleotides are TGTGCCAGCAGCCAATTGCCTGCGGGCGCGGAAGCTTTCTTT.